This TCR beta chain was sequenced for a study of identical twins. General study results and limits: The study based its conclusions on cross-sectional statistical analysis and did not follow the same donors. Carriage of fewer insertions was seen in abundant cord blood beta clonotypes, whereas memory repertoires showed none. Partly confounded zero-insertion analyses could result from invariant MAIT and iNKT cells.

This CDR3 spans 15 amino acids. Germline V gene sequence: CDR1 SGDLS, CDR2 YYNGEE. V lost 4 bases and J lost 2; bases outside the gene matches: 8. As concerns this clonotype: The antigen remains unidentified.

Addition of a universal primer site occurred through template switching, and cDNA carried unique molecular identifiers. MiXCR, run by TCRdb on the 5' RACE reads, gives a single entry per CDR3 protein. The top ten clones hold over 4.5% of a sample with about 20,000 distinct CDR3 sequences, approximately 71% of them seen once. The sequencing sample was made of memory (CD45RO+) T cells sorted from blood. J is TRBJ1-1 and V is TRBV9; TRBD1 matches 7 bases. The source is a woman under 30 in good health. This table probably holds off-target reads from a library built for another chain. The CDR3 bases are TGTGCCAGCAGCCCACGGGACAGATCTAACACTGAAGCTTTCTTT. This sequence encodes CASSPRDRSNTEAFF.